These 14 T cell receptor beta chains share one sample of origin, sequenced in a study of CD8 T cells in ankylosing spondylitis. Using its own MiXCR run on the 5' RACE reads, TCRdb lists one record per CDR3 protein. The sample shows about 140,000 distinct CDR3 sequences, 6.5% to 8.5% of them seen only once. The sample was synovial fluid, either unsorted or a sorted T cell fraction (not recorded which). The receptors originated from a male donor with ankylosing spondylitis.

This clonotype was recorded many times. The chain combines TRBV20-1 with TRBJ2-3, with a possible D match to TRBD1 (5 bases). The V end was cut by 4 bases, the J end by 3 bases, with 8 bases between. Germline loops: CDR1 DFQATT, CDR2 SNEGSKA (reference sequence). This CDR3 comprises 12 residues. The CDR3 DNA follows: TGCAGTGCTATACAGGCGACAGATACGCAGTATTTT. This sequence encodes CSAIQATDTQYF.

This clonotype was detected a few times. The chain employs TRBV30 and TRBJ2-2; perhaps TRBD1 as D (5 bases). This CDR3 spans 17 amino acids. V dropped 4 bases and J dropped 0 bases, with 18 bases sitting between them. Germline values: CDR1 GTSNPN, CDR2 SVGIG (reference sequence). Here the CDR3 DNA reads TGTGCCTGGAATAGGGTGGAGACAGCTACGAACACCGGGGAGCTGTTTTTT. The encoded protein is CAWNRVETATNTGELFF.

This clonotype came up a few times. This sequence joins TRBV7-9 and TRBJ1-3; weak D call: TRBD1 (6 bases). The CDR3 loop spans 14 amino acids. Trimming shortened V by 3 bases and J by 2 bases, and 8 bases separated the two germline ends. Germline CDR1 reads SEHNR; CDR2 reads FQNEAQ (reference sequence). DNA of the CDR3: TGTGCCAGCAGCTTGGACAGAACTGGAAACACCATATATTTT. Translation gives CASSLDRTGNTIYF.

The gene calls are TRBV28 and TRBJ2-5; no firm D call. The CDR3 sequence is 15 residues long. CDR1 and CDR2 from the germline V gene are MDHEN and SYDVKM. Trimming removed 2 bases from V and 5 bases from J, with 15 bases in between. The CDR3 loop is CASSLRFRTVETQYF. CDR3 nucleotide sequence: TGTGCCAGCAGTTTACGTTTTCGGACGGTGGAGACCCAGTACTTC.

By sample share, this clonotype is medium-sized (0.01 to 0.1%). V usage is TRBV5-1 and J usage is TRBJ1-2, with unresolved D. Trimming stripped 0 bases from V and 14 bases from J, with 14 bases between. CDR1 and CDR2 from the germline V gene are SGHRS and YFSETQ. This CDR3 has 12 amino acids. CDR3 sequence reads: CASSLESGVPTF. The CDR3 nucleotides are TGCGCCAGCAGCTTGGAAAGCGGGGTTCCTACCTTC.

This clonotype was counted ten times or more. This chain links TRBV7-2 with TRBJ1-4; unclear D gene. Trimming left V 1 base short and J 10 bases short, with 16 bases between. CDR1 and CDR2 from the germline V gene are SGHTA and FQGNSA. CDR3 length: 15 amino acids. The CDR3 DNA follows: TGTGCCAGCAGCTTAGGGGCGGAACATCTAGGAAAACTGTTTTTT. Residues: CASSLGAEHLGKLFF. Full variable domain (rest looked up from reference TRBV7-2 and TRBJ1-4): GAGVSQSPSNKVTEKGKDVELRCDPISGHTALYWYRQSLGQGLEFLIYFQGNSAPDKSGLPSDRFSAERTGGSVSTLTIQRTQQEDSAVYLCASSLGAEHLGKLFFGSGTQLSVL.

Ten or more counts support this clonotype. The chain recombines TRBV20-1 with TRBJ1-1; D ambiguous. This CDR3 is built from 11 residues. Germline CDR1 reads DFQATT; CDR2 reads SNEGSKA (reference sequence). V was clipped by 8 bases and J by 1 base, with 8 bases between them. CDR3 nucleotide sequence: TGCAGTCTAAAGGGGAACACTGAAGCTTTCTTT. As protein: CSLKGNTEAFF.

This clonotype was recorded at least ten times. J is TRBJ2-5 and V is TRBV7-3, with 8 bases fitting TRBD2. Germline CDR1 is SGHTA and CDR2 is FQGTGA. The CDR3 consists of 15 residues. The V segment lost 2 bases and the J segment 5 bases; nucleotides outside the gene matches: 7. The CDR3: CASSLQGLGLETQYF. Written as DNA, the CDR3 is TGTGCCAGCAGCTTACAGGGACTAGGGTTGGAGACCCAGTACTTC.

This clonotype was detected many times. V usage is TRBV28 and J usage is TRBJ2-3; 8 bases align to TRBD1. The junction had 5 bases not matched to a gene; V was cut back by 6 bases and J by 6 bases. The CDR3 consists of 13 residues. In germline, CDR1 is MDHEN, CDR2 SYDVKM. The CDR3 bases are TGTGCCAGCAGGCCTCAGGGGGCGGATACGCAGTATTTT. Translated: CASRPQGADTQYF.

The chain has TRBV7-8 and TRBJ2-1, with D tentatively TRBD2 (5 bases). V lost 0 bases to trimming and J lost 10 bases, with 13 bases between them. The CDR3 loop spans 14 amino acids. The germline V gene has CDR1 SGHVS and CDR2 FQNEAQ. CDR3 sequence reads: CASSLASAGREQFF. The CDR3 DNA sequence: TGTGCCAGCAGCTTAGCTAGCGCGGGCAGGGAGCAGTTCTTC.

This clonotype was detected ten times or more. The chain links TRBV12-3 or TRBV12-4 to TRBJ1-6; the D is unclear. The CDR3 length is 14 residues. Trimming shortened V by 2 bases and J by 9 bases, and 11 bases separated the two germline ends. The CDR3 region has the DNA TGTGCCAGCAGTTTAAACAGTAATGTTTCACCCCTCCACTTT. Amino acid sequence: CASSLNSNVSPLHF.

This clonotype was recorded a few times. The rearrangement joins TRBV20-1 to TRBJ1-2; no clear D gene. With 3 bases removed from V and 2 bases from J, the gap between germline ends came to 7 bases. The CDR3 spans 12 residues. Looked up from germline, CDR1 is DFQATT and CDR2 is SNEGSKA (reference sequence). In DNA form, the CDR3 reads TGCAGTGCTAGGATAGGCAACTATGGCTACACCTTC. Translation: CSARIGNYGYTF.

This clonotype is medium-sized within its sample. The rearrangement links TRBV20-1 to TRBJ1-1, with a weak D call TRBD1 (5 bases). Germline CDR1 DFQATT, CDR2 SNEGSKA (reference sequence). This CDR3 is built from 13 residues. V lost 3 bases, J lost 1 base, and 9 bases lay in between. The CDR3 nucleotides read TGCAGTGCTAGCCAGACAGCGAACACTGAAGCTTTCTTT. Its translation is CSASQTANTEAFF.

This clonotype appeared many times. The chain recombines TRBV2 with TRBJ2-1, with TRBD1 matching 8 bases. This CDR3 is 13 amino acids long. CDR1 SNHLY and CDR2 FYNNEI come from the germline V gene. With V trimmed by 7 bases and J by 5 bases, 4 bases remained unmatched. The CDR3 DNA follows: TGTGCCAGCAAGCAGGGGGCCAACAATGAGCAGTTCTTC. It specifies CASKQGANNEQFF.